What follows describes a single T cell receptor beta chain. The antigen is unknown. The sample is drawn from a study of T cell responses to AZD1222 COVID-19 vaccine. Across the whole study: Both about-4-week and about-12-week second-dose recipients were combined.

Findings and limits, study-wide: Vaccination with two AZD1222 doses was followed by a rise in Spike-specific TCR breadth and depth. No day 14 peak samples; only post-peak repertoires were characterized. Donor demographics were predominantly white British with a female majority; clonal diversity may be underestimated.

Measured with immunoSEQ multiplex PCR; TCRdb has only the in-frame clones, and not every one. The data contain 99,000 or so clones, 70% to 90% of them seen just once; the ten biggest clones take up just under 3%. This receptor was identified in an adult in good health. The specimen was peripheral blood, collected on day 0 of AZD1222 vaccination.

The chain's CDR3 is CSAILGLQNTEAFF. In nucleotides, the CDR3 is TGCAGCGCCATACTGGGACTCCAAAACACTGAAGCTTTCTTT. The V and J genes are TRBV29-1 and TRBJ1-1, with a tentative D call TRBD1 (5 bases). The CDR3 extends over 14 amino acids. Germline values: CDR1 SQVTM, CDR2 ANQGSEA. Trimming stripped 7 bases from V and 2 bases from J, with 17 bases between.